This TCR beta chain stems from a study of radiotherapy plus CTLA-4 blockade in lung cancer. General study points: In blood, early T cell clone dynamics reportedly predicted response best, together with interferon-beta. Tumor-derived TCR clones expanded in blood after radiotherapy plus ipilimumab.

This clone was observed a handful of times. Its target is unknown. Clones were sequenced by immunoSEQ multiplex PCR, and TCRdb holds only the in-frame ones, with some missing. The sample lists some 110,000 clones; approximately 90% were seen once. The CDR3 runs 16 residues. Germline CDR1 is MRHNA and CDR2 is SNTAGT. After removal of 3 bases from V and 0 bases from J, the junction contained 3 bases not matched to a gene. The starting material was peripheral blood, obtained from a patient treated with radiotherapy plus ipilimumab. The gene calls are TRBV6-4 and TRBJ2-3; 10 nucleotides align to TRBD2. This sequence was found in a human donor with non-small cell lung cancer that progressed on radiotherapy plus ipilimumab. CDR3 protein: CASSDLAGGSTDTQYF. The CDR3 region has the DNA TGTGCCAGCAGTGATTTAGCGGGAGGAAGCACAGATACGCAGTATTTT.